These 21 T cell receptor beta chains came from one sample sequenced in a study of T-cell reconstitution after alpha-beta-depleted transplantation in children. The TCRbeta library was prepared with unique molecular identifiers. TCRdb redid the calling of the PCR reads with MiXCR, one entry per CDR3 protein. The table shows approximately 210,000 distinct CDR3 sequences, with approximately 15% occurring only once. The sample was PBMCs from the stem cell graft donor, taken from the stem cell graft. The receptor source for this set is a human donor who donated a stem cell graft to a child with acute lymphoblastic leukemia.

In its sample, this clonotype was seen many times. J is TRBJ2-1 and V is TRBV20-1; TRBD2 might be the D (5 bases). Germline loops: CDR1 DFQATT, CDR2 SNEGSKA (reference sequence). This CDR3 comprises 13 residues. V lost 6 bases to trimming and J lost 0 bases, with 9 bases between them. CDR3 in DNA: TGCAGTGCCCCGGGGTACTCCTACAATGAGCAGTTCTTC. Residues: CSAPGYSYNEQFF.

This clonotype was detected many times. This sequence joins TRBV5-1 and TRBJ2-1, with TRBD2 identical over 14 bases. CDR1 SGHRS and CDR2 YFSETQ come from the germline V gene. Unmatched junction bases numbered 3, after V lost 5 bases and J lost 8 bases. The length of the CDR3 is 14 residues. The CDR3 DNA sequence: TGCGCCAGCAGTGTGACTAGCGGGAGGGATGAGCAGTTCTTC. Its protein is CASSVTSGRDEQFF.

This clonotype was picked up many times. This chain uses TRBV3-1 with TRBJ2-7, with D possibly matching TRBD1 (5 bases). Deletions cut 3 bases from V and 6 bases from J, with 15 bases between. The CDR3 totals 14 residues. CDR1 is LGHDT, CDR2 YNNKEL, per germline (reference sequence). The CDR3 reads CASSQAGRYTEQYF. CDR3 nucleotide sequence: TGTGCCAGCAGCCAGGCAGGGCGGTACACCGAGCAGTACTTC.

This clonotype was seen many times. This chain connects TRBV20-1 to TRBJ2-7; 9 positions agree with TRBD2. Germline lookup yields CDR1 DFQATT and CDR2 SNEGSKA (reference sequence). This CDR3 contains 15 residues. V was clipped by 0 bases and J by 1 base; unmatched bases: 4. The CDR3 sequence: CSARDPAGGSYEQYF. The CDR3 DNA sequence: TGCAGTGCTAGAGATCCTGCGGGAGGGTCCTACGAGCAGTACTTC.

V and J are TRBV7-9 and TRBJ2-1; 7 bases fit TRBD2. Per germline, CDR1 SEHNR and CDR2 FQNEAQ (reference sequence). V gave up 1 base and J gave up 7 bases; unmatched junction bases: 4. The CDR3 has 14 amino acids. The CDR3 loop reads CASSLGGRENEQFF. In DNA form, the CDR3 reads TGTGCCAGCAGCTTAGGAGGGCGGGAGAATGAGCAGTTCTTC. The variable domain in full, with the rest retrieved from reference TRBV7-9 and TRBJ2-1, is DTGVSQNPRHKITKRGQNVTFRCDPISEHNRLYWYRQTLGQGPEFLTYFQNEAQLEKSRLLSDRFSAERPKGSFSTLEIQRTEQGDSAMYLCASSLGGRENEQFFGPGTRLTVL.

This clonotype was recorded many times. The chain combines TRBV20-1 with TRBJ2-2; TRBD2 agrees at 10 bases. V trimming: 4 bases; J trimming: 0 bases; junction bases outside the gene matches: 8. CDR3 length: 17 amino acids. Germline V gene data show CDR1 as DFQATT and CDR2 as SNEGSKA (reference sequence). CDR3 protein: CSATPLAGESNTGELFF. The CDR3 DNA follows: TGCAGTGCTACTCCCCTAGCGGGAGAGTCGAACACCGGGGAGCTGTTTTTT.

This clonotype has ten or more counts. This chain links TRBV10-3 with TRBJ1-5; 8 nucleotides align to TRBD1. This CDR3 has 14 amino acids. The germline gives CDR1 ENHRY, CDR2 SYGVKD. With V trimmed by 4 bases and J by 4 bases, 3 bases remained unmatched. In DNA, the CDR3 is TGTGCCATCAGTGCCCGGACAGGGAATCAGCCCCAGCATTTT. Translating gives CAISARTGNQPQHF.

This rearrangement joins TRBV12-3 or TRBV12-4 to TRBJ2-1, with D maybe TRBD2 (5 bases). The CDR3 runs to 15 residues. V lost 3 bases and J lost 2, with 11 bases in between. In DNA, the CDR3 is TGTGCCAGCAGTTTCTGGAGCGGACCCTACAATGAGCAGTTCTTC. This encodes CASSFWSGPYNEQFF.

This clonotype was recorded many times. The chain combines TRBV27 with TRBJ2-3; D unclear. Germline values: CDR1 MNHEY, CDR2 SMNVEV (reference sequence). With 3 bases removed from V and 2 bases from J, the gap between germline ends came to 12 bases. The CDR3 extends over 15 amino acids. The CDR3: CASSFSTLDTDTQYF. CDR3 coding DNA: TGTGCCAGCAGTTTTTCTACCCTCGACACAGATACGCAGTATTTT.

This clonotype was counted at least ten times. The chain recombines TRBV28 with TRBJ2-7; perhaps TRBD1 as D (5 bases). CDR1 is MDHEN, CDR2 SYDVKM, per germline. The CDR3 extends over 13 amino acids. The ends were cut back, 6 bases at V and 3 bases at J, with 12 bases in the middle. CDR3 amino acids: CASRQGGDYEQYF. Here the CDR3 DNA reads TGTGCCAGCAGGCAGGGTGGGGACTACGAGCAGTACTTC. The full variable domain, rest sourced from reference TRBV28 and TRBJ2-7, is DVKVTQSSRYLVKRTGEKVFLECVQDMDHENMFWYRQDPGLGLRLIYFSYDVKMKEKGDIPEGYSVSREKKERFSLILESASTNQTSMYLCASRQGGDYEQYFGPGTRLTVT.

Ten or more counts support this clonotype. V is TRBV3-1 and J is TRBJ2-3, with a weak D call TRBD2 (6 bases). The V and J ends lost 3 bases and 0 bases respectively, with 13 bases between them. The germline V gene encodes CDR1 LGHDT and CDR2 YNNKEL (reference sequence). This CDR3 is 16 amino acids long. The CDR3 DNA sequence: TGTGCCAGCAGCCACCGGGGCGGAGGGAGCACAGATACGCAGTATTTT. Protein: CASSHRGGGSTDTQYF.

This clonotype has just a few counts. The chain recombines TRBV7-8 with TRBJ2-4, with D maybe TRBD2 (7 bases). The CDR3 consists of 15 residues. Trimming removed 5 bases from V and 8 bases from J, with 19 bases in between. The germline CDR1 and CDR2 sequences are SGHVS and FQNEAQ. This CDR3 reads CASSPHRGARDIQYF. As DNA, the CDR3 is TGTGCCAGCAGCCCCCACCGGGGGGCGCGAGACATTCAGTACTTC.

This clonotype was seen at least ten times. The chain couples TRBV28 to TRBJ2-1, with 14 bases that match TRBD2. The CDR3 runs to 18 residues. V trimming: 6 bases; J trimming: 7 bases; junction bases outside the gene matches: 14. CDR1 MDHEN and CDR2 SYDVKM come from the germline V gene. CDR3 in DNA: TGTGCCAGCAGCAAACCGACCCCAGGGACTAGCGGGAGAAATGAGCAGTTCTTC. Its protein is CASSKPTPGTSGRNEQFF.

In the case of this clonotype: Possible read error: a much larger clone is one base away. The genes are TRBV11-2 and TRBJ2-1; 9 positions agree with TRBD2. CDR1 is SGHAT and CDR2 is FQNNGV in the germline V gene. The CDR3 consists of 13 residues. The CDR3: CATSAPEREAQFF. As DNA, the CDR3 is TGTGCCACCAGCGCCCCAGAGCGGGAGGCGCAGTTCTTC.

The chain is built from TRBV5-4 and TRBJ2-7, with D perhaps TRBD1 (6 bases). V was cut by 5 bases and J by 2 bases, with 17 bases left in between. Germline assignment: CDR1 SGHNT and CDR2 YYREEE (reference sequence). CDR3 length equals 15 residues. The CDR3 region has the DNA TGTGCCAGCAGAAACCGGGACACGTCCACCTACGAGCAGTACTTC. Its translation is CASRNRDTSTYEQYF.

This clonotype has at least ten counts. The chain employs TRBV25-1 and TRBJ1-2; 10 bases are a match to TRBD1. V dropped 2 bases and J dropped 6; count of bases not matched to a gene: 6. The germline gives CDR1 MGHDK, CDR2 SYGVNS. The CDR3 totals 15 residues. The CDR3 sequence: CASSEGTGEWHGYTF. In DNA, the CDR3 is TGTGCCAGCAGTGAAGGGACAGGGGAATGGCATGGCTACACCTTC.

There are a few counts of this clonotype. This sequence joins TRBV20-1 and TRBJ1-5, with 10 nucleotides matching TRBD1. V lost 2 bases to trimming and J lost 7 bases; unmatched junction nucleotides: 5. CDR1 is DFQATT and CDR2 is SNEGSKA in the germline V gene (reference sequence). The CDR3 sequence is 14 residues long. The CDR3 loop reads CSARPGTGEQPQHF. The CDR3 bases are TGCAGTGCTAGACCCGGGACAGGGGAACAGCCCCAGCATTTT.

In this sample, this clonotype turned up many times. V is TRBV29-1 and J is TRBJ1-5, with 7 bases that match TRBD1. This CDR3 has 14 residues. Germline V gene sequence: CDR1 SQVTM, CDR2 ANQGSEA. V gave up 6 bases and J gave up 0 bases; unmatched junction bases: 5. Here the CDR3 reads CSVLGTDSNQPQHF. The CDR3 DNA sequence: TGCAGCGTCCTCGGGACAGATAGCAATCAGCCCCAGCATTTT. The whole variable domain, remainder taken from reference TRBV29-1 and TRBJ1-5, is SAVISQKPSRDICQRGTSLTIQCQVDSQVTMMFWYRQQPGQSLTLIATANQGSEATYESGFVIDKFPISRPNLTFSTLTVSNMSPEDSSIYLCSVLGTDSNQPQHFGDGTRLSIL.

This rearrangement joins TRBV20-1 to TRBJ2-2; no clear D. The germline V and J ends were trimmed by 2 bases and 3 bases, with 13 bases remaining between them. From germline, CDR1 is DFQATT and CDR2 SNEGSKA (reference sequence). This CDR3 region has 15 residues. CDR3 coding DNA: TGCAGTGCTAGAAGTTACGACGTGGACACCGGGGAGCTGTTTTTT. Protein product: CSARSYDVDTGELFF.

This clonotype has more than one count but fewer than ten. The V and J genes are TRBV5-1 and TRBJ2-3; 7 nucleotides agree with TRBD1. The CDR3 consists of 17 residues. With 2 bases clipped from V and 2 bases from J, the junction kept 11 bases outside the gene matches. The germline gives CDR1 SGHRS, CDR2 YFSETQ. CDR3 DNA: TGCGCCAGCAGCTTTGGTCGATGGGACAGCCTCACAGATACGCAGTATTTT. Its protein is CASSFGRWDSLTDTQYF.

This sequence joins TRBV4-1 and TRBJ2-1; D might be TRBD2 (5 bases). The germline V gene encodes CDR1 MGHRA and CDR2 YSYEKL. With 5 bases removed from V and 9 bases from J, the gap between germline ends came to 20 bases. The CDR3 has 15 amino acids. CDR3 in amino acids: CASSDETKAVGEQFF. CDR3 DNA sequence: TGCGCCAGCAGCGACGAGACGAAAGCGGTCGGTGAGCAGTTCTTC.